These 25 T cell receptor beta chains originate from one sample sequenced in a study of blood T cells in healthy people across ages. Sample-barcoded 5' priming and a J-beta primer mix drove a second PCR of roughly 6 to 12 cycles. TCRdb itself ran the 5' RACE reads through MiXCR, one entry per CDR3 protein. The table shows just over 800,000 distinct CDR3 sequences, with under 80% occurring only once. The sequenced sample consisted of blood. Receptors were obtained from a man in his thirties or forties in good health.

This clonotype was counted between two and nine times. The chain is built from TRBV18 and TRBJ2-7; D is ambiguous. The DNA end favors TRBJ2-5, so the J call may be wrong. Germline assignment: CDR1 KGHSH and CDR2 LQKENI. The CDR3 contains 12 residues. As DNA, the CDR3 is TGTGCCAGCTCAAGTGATCAAGAGACCCAGTACTTC. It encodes CASSSDQETQYF.

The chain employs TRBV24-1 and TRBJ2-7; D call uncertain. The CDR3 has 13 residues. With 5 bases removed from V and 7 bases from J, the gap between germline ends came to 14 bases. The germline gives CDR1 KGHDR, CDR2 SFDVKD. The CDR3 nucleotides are TGTGCCACCAGTGCGGGCTGGTACAATGAGCAGTACTTC. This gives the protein CATSAGWYNEQYF.

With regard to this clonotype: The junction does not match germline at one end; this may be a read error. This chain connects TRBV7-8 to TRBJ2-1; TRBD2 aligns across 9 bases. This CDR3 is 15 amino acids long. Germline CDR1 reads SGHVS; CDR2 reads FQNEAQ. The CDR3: CANSLDSGGYNEQFF. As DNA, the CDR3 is TGTGCCAACAGCTTAGATAGCGGGGGTTACAATGAGCAGTTCTTC.

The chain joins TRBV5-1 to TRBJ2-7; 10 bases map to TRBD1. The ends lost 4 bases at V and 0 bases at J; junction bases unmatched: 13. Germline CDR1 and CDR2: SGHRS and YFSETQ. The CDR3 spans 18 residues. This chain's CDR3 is CASSPTGTGVRSSYEQYF. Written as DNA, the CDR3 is TGCGCCAGCAGCCCAACCGGGACAGGGGTCCGAAGCTCCTACGAGCAGTACTTC.

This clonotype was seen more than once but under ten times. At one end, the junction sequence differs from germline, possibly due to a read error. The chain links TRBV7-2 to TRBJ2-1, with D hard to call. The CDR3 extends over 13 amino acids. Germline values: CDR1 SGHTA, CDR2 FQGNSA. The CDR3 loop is CASSLDSDNEQFF. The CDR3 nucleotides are TGTGCCAGCAGCTTAGACTCCGACAATGAGCAGTTCTTC.

The CDR3 protein is CASSLDRGSNSPLHF. The CDR3 nucleotides read TGTGCCAGCAGCTTAGATAGGGGGTCTAATTCACCCCTCCACTTT. This chain links TRBV7-2 with TRBJ1-6, with D perhaps matching TRBD1 (6 bases). The ends were cut back, 1 base at V and 6 bases at J, with 10 bases in the middle. The CDR3 has 15 residues. Germline CDR1 is SGHTA and CDR2 is FQGNSA. Together with reference TRBV7-2 and TRBJ1-6, the CDR3 gives the full variable domain: GAGVSQSPSNKVTEKGKDVELRCDPISGHTALYWYRQSLGQGLEFLIYFQGNSAPDKSGLPSDRFSAERTGGSVSTLTIQRTQQEDSAVYLCASSLDRGSNSPLHFGNGTRLTVT.

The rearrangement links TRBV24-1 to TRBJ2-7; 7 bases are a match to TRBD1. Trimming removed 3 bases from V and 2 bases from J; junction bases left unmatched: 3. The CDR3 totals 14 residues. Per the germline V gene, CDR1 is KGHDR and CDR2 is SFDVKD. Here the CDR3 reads CATSDNRGTYEQYF. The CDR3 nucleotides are TGTGCCACCAGTGATAACAGGGGAACCTACGAGCAGTACTTC.

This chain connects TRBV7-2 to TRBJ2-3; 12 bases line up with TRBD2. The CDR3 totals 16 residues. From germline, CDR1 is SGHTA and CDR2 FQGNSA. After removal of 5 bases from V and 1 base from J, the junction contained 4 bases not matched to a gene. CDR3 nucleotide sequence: TGTGCCAGCAGCGACAGACTAGCGGGGGGCACAGATACGCAGTATTTT. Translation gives CASSDRLAGGTDTQYF.

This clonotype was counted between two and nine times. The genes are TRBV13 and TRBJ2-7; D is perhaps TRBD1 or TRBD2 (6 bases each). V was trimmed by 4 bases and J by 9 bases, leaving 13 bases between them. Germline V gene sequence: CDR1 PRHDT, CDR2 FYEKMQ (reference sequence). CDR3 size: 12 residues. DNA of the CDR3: TGTGCCAGCAGCTCGGCGGGACAAGGGCAGTACTTC. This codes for CASSSAGQGQYF.

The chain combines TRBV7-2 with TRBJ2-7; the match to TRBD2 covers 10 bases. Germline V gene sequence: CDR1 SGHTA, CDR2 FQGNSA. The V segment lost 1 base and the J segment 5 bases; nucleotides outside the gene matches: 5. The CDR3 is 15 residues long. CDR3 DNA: TGTGCCAGCAGCTTAGGAGCGGGGGGGCGCAACGAGCAGTACTTC. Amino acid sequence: CASSLGAGGRNEQYF.

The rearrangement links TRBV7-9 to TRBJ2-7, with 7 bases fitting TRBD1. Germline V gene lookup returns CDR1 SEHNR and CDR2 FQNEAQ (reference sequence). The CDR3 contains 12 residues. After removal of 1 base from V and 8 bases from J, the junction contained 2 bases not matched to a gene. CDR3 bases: TGTGCCAGCAGCTTAGTACAGGGGAAGCAGTACTTC. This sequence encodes CASSLVQGKQYF.

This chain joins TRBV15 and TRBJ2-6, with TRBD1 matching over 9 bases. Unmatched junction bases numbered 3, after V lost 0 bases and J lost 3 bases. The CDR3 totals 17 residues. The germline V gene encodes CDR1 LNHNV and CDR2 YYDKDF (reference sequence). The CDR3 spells CATSREQGAGGANVLTF. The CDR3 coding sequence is TGTGCCACCAGCAGAGAACAGGGGGCAGGTGGGGCCAACGTCCTGACTTTC.

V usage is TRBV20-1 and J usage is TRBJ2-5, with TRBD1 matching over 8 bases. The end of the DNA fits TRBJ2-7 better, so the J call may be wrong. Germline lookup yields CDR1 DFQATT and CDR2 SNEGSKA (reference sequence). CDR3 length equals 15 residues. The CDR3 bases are TGCAGTGCTAGAGATCCCACAGGGGGTGTCTACGAGCAGTACTTC. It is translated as CSARDPTGGVYEQYF.

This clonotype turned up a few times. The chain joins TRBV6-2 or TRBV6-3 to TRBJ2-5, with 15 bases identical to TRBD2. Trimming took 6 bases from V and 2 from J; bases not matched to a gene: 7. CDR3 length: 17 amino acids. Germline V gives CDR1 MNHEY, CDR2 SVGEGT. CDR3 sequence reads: CASSSGLAGGQQETQYF. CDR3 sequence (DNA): TGTGCCAGCAGCTCCGGACTAGCGGGGGGGCAGCAAGAGACCCAGTACTTC.

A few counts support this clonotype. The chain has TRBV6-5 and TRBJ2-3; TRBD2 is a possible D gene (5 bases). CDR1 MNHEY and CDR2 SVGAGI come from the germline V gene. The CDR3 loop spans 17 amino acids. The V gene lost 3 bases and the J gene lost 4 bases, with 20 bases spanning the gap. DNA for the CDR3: TGTGCCAGCAGTTATGGAACCCCTAGCCCTGAGGCAGATACGCAGTATTTT. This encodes CASSYGTPSPEADTQYF.

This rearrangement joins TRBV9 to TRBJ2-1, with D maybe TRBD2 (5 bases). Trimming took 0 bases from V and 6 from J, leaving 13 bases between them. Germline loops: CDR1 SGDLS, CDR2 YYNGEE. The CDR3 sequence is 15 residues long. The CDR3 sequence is CASSVELVNGNEQFF. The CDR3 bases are TGTGCCAGCAGCGTAGAACTAGTTAATGGCAATGAGCAGTTCTTC.

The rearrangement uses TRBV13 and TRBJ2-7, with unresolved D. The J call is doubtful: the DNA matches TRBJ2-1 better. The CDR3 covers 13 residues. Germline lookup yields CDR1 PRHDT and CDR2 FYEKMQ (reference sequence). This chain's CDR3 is CASSFNRLDEQFF. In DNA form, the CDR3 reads TGTGCCAGCAGCTTCAATAGGCTGGATGAGCAGTTCTTC.

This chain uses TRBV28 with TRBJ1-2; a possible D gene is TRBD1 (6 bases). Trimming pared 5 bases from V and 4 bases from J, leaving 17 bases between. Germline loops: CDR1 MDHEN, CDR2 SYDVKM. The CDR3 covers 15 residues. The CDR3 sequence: CASSPTGSWVYGYTF. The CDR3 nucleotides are TGTGCCAGCAGTCCCACAGGGAGTTGGGTCTATGGCTACACCTTC.

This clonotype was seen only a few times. The CDR3 reads CASSERLPQQGRAIQYF. CDR3 coding DNA: TGTGCCAGCAGTGAACGGTTACCACAACAGGGGAGGGCCATTCAGTACTTC. The chain uses TRBV2 and TRBJ2-4; TRBD1 or TRBD2 may be the D gene (7 bases each). The germline CDR1 and CDR2 sequences are SNHLY and FYNNEI. The V end lost 2 bases, the J end lost 9 bases, and 23 bases lay between the germline ends. This CDR3 contains 17 residues.

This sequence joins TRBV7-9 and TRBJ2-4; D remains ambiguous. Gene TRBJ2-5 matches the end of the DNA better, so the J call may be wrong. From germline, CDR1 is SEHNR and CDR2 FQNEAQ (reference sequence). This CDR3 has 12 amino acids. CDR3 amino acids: CASSLALGTQYF. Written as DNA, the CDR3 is TGTGCCAGCAGCTTAGCTCTGGGGACCCAGTACTTC.

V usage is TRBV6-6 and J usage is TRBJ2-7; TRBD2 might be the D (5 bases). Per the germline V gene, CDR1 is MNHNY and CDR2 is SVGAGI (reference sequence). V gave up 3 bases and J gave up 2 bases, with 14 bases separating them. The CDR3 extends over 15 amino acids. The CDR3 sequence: CASSYYGLEAYEQYF. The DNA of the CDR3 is TGTGCCAGCAGTTATTACGGACTGGAAGCCTACGAGCAGTACTTC.

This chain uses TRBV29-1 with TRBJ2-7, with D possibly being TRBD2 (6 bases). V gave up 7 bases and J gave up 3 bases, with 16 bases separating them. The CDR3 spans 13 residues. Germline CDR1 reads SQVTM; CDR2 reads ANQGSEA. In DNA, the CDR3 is TGCAGCGCCCGGGTAGGAGGGAACTACGAGCAGTACTTC. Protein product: CSARVGGNYEQYF.

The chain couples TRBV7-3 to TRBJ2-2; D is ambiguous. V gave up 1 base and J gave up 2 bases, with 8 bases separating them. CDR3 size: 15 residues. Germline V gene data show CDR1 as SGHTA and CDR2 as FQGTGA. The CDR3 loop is CASSLSRVNTGELFF. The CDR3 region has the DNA TGTGCCAGCAGCTTAAGTCGGGTCAACACCGGGGAGCTGTTTTTT.

DNA for the CDR3: TGCGCCAGCAGCCAACGAAACAACAGGGAATTACACAATGAGCAGTTCTTC. Protein sequence: CASSQRNNRELHNEQFF. The chain couples TRBV4-3 to TRBJ2-1; the D gene is possibly TRBD1 (6 bases). V gave up 2 bases and J gave up 5 bases, with 19 bases separating them. The CDR3 has 17 residues. Germline V gene sequence: CDR1 LGHNA, CDR2 YSLEER.

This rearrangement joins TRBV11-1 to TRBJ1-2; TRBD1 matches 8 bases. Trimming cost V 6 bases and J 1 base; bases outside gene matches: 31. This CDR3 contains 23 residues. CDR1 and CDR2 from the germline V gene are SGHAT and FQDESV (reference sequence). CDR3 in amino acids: CASRKSRFLGTDRGPEFNYGYTF. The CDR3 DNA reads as TGTGCCAGCAGGAAGAGTCGTTTTTTGGGGACCGACAGGGGACCTGAATTTAACTATGGCTACACCTTC.